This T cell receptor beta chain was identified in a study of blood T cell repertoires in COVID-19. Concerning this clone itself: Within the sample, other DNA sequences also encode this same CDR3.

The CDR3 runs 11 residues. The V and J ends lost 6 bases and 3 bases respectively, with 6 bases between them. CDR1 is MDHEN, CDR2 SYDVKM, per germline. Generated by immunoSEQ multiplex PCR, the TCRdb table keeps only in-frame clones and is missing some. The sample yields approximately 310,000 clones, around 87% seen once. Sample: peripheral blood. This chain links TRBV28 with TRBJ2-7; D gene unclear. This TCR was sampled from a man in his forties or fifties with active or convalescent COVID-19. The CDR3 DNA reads TGTGCCAGCAGCTCCTTCTACGAGCAGTACTTC. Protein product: CASSSFYEQYF. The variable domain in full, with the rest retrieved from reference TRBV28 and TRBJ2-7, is DVKVTQSSRYLVKRTGEKVFLECVQDMDHENMFWYRQDPGLGLRLIYFSYDVKMKEKGDIPEGYSVSREKKERFSLILESASTNQTSMYLCASSSFYEQYFGPGTRLTVT.